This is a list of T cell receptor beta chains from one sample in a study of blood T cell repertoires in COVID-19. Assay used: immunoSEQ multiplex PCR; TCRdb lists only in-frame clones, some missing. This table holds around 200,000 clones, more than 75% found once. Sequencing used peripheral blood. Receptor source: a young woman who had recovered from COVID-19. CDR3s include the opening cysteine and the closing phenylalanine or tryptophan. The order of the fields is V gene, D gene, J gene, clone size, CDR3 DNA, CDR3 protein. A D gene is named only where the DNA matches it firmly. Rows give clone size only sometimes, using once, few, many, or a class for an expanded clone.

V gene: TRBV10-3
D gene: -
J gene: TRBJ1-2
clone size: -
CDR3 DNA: TGTGCCATCAGTGAGCAGGCGGGGATCTATGGCTACACCTTC
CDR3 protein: CAISEQAGIYGYTF

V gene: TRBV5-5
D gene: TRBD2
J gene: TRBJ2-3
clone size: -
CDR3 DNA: TGTGCCAGCAGCCGAGTAATAGTAGCGGGAGATAAAACAGATACGCAGTATTTT
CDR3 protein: CASSRVIVAGDKTDTQYF

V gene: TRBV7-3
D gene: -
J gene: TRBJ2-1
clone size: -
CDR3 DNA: TGTGCCAGCAGCTTAATCCTCGGCAATGAGCAGTTCTTC
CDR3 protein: CASSLILGNEQFF

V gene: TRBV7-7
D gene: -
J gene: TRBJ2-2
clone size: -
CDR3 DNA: TGTGCTAGCAGCCTGGGCAGCGGGGAGCTGTTTTTT
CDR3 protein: CASSLGSGELFF

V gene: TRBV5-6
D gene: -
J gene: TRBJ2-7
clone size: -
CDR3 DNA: TGTGCCAGCAGCTTGGTGGCGCGGGAGCAGTACTTC
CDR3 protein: CASSLVAREQYF

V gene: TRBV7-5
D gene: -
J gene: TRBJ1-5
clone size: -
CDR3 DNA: TGTGTCAGAAGCCCCCGGGACAGGGAAACGGAAAATCAGCCCCAGCATTTT
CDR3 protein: CVRSPRDRETENQPQHF

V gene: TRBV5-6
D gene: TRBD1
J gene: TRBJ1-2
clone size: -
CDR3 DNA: TGTGCCAGCGCGGACAGGGATTCTTTAGGCTACACCTTC
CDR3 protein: CASADRDSLGYTF

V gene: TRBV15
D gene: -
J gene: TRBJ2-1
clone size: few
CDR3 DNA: TGTGCCACCAGCAGAGGAATCGTTAGCGAGCAGTTCTTC
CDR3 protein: CATSRGIVSEQFF

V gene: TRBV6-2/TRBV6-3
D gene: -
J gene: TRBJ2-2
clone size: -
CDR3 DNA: TGTGCCAGCAGTTACCTGGCTATTACAGGGACCGGGGAGCTGTTTTTT
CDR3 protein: CASSYLAITGTGELFF

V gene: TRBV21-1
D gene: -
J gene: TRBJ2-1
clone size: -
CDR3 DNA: TGTGCCAGTAGACAGGGGAATGAGCAGTTCTTC
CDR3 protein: CASRQGNEQFF

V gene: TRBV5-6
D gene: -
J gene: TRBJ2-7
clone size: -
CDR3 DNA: TGTGCCAGCAGCTTGGGCGCGGGGGCGACCTACGAGCAGTACTTC
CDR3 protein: CASSLGAGATYEQYF

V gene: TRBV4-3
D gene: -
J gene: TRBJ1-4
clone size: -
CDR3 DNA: TGCGCCAGCAGCCCGGGGACTCGTGGGAAACTGTTTTTT
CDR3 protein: CASSPGTRGKLFF

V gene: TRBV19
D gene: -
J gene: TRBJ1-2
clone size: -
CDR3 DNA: TGTGCCAGTACCCCTGCAATGGGGCTGGTTAGTGGCTACACCTTC
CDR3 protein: CASTPAMGLVSGYTF

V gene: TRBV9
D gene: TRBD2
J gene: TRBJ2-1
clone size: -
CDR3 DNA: TGTGCCAGCAGCGTCACCGGGACTAGCGGGTACAATGAGCAGTTCTTC
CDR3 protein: CASSVTGTSGYNEQFF

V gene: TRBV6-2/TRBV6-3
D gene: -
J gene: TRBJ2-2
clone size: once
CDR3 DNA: TGTGCCAGCAGTTACGCCGGGGACACCGGGGAGCTGTTTTTT
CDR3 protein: CASSYAGDTGELFF